This T cell receptor beta chain was captured in a study of blood T cell repertoires in COVID-19. About the study: Acute and convalescent COVID-19 specimens originated in the United States, Italy and Spain. Nucleic acid was either cDNA or gDNA, and it came from T cells, B-cell-depleted T cells, or PBMCs.

In the original processing: Nucleated cell number was recorded as an estimate derived from reference gene primer amplification. The method was immunoSEQ multiplex PCR; TCRdb's version includes in-frame clones alone and lacks a portion of them. V and J calls and clone size are copied from that table; D and trimming were computed from the DNA. The data contain over 200,000 clones, about four fifths of them seen just once; the ten biggest clones take up roughly 12%. V shed 3 bases, J shed 6 bases, and the junction held 15 bases outside the gene matches. The CDR3 totals 18 residues. Germline-derived CDR1 and CDR2 are KGHSH and LQKENI.

The TCR sequence derives from a woman in her thirties or forties with acute or convalescent COVID-19. Sequencing was carried out using peripheral blood. This sequence joins TRBV18 and TRBJ2-2; 8 bases line up with TRBD2. CDR3 bases: TGTGCCAGCTCACCTGGTACTTTGAGCGGGAGTGGCGCCGGGGAGCTGTTTTTT. Protein sequence: CASSPGTLSGSGAGELFF.